This TCR beta chain was recorded in a study of CD8 T cells in ankylosing spondylitis (dated 2017 in TCRdb). At the level of the whole study: T cell receptor beta repertoires were profiled in healthy donors and ankylosing spondylitis patients so that disease-linked TCR variants could be found. Peripheral blood was sampled, and synovial fluid was additionally collected from ankylosing spondylitis patients. The whole study cohort included under 140 healthy donors and some 27 ankylosing spondylitis patients.

This clonotype was detected many times. The clone's antigen remains unknown. Qualities for individual bases were not recorded, and no much larger clone is one base off. The listed sequencing device is Illumina HiSeq 2500. Quantitative 5'-RACE with molecular barcodes was the method used to prepare the TCR beta libraries. Regarding the original processing steps: To identify disease-linked TCR variants, a new computational method was used, one built on a probabilistic model of VDJ rearrangement. TCRdb reworked the public reads: Q25 trimming with fastp, MiXCR clone assembly, productive beta chains retained. Rows are unified per CDR3 protein, each entry keeping the most common DNA and genes. TCRdb, not the authors, supplied the V and J calls. Here the sample has 250,000 to 300,000 distinct CDR3 sequences; over 15% occur a single time. Over 25% of the sample is held by the ten biggest clonotypes. What the work shows at the level of the full study, not this receptor alone: Some of the motif variants had been reported before in the synovial fluid and blood of reactive arthritis patients, a finding that suggests common disease-initiation mechanisms. Significant enrichment of the disease-linked clones was reported in matched synovial fluid samples from ankylosing spondylitis patients. In peripheral blood, the disease-linked clones were found at relatively low frequencies and had a CD8+ phenotype. Blood from ankylosing spondylitis patients appeared to be characterized by a TCR beta motif made up of several highly homologous amino acid variants.

The CDR3, from cysteine to phenylalanine, totals 15 residues. Just CDR3 DNA is preserved here, 45 bases in frame from base 1. V is cut back by 1 base and J by 1 base, with 3 bases in the junction unmatched. The germline V gene provides CDR1 LGHNA and CDR2 YSLEER. The chain was built from TRBV4-3 and TRBJ2-5; 7 of the junction bases match TRBD1. The sequencing sample was made of blood, either unsorted or a sorted T cell fraction (not recorded which). This TCR was sampled from a male donor with ankylosing spondylitis or in good health (not recorded which). The CDR3: CASSQARGLQETQYF. The DNA is TGCGCCAGCAGCCAAGCTAGGGGGCTCCAAGAGACCCAGTACTTC.